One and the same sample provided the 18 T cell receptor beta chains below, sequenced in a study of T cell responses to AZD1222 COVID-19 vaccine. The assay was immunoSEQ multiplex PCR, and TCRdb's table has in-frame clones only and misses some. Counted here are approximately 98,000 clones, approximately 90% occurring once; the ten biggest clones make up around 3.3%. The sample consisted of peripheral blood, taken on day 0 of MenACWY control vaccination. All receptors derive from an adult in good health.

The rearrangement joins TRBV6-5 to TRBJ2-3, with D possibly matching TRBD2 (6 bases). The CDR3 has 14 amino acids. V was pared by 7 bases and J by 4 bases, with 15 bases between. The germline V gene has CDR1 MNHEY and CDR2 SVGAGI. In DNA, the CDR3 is TGTGCCAGCACCCGCGTCGGGGGTGCAGATACGCAGTATTTT. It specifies CASTRVGGADTQYF.

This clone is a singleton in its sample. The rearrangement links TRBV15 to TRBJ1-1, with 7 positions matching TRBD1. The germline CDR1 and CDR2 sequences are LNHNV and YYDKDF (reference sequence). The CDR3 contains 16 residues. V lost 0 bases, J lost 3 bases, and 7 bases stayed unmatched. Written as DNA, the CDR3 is TGTGCCACCAGCAGAGAAGGACAGGCGCGACACACTGAAGCTTTCTTT. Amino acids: CATSREGQARHTEAFF. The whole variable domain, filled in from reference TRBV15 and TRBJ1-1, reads DAMVIQNPRYQVTQFGKPVTLSCSQTLNHNVMYWYQQKSSQAPKLLFHYYDKDFNNEADTPDNFQSRRPNTSFCFLDIRSPGLGDTAMYLCATSREGQARHTEAFFGQGTRLTVV.

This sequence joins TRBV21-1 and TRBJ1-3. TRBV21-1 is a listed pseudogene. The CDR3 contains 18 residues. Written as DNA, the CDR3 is TGTGCCAGCAGCAAAAGCGGGGGAACCCGGGCTTCTGGAAACACCATATATTTT. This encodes CASSKSGGTRASGNTIYF.

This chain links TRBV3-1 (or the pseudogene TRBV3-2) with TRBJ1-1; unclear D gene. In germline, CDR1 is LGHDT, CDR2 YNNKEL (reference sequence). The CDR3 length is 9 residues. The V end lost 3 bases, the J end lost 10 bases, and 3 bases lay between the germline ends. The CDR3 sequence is CASSHTAFF. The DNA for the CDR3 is TGTGCCAGCAGCCATACAGCTTTCTTT.

CDR3 sequence reads: CASSQDPAGLNYGYTF. In DNA, the CDR3 is TGTGCCAGCAGCCAAGATCCAGCAGGGTTGAACTATGGCTACACCTTC. The V call is TRBV3-1 (or the pseudogene TRBV3-2), the J call TRBJ1-2; D possibly corresponds to TRBD1 (5 bases). The V end lost 0 bases, the J end lost 2 bases, and 13 bases lay between the germline ends. The length of the CDR3 is 16 residues. Germline-derived CDR1 and CDR2 are LGHDT and YNNKEL (reference sequence).

CDR3 DNA sequence: TGTGCCATCAGTGCCCAAGCGGGGGTGCAAGAGACCCAGTACTTC. It is translated as CAISAQAGVQETQYF. This chain uses TRBV10-3 with TRBJ2-5; 8 bases are a match to TRBD2. V lost 4 bases, J lost 2 bases, and 6 bases stayed unmatched. This CDR3 comprises 15 residues. The V gene's germline CDR1 is ENHRY and CDR2 SYGVKD.

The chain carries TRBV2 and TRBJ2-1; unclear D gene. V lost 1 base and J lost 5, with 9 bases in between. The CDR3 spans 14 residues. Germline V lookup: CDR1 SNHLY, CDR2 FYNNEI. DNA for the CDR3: TGTGCCAGCAGTGAAGTTGCCTATGACAATGAGCAGTTCTTC. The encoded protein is CASSEVAYDNEQFF.

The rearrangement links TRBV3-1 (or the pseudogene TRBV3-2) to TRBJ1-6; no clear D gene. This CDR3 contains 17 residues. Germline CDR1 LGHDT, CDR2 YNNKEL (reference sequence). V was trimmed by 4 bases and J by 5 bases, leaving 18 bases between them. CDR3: CASSREGFIHHNSPLHF. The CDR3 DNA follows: TGTGCCAGCAGCCGCGAGGGTTTCATACATCATAATTCACCCCTCCACTTT.

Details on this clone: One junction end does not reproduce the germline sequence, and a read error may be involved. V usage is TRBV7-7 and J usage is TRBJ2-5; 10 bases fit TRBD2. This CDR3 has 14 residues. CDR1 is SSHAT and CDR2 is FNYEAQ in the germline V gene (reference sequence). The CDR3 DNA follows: TGTGCTAGCAGCTTAGCGGGGGGCCCACAGACCCAGTACTTC. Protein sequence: CASSLAGGPQTQYF. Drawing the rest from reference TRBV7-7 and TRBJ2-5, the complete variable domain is GAGVSQSPRYKVTKRGQDVTLRCDPISSHATLYWYQQALGQGPEFLTYFNYEAQPDKSGLPSDRFSAERPEGSISTLTIQRTEQRDSAMYRCASSLAGGPQTQYFGPGTRLLVL.

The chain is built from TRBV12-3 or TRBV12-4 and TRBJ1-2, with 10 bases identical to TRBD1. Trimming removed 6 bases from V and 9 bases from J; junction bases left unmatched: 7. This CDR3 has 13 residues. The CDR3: CASSLDRGDRYTF. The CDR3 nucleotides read TGTGCCAGCAGCTTGGACAGGGGGGATCGCTACACCTTC.

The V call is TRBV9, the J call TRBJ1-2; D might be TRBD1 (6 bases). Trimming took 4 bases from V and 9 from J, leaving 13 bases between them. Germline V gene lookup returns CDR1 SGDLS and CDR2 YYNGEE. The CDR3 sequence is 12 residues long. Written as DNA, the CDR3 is TGTGCCAGCAGCCAAGAGGGGGGGAGCTACACCTTC. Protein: CASSQEGGSYTF.

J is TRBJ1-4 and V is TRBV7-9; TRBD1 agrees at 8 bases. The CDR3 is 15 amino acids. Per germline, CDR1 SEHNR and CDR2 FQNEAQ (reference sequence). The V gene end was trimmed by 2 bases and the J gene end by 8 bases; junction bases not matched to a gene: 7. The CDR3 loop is CASSLMGQEGEKLFF. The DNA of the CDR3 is TGTGCCAGCAGCTTAATGGGACAGGAGGGGGAAAAACTGTTTTTT.

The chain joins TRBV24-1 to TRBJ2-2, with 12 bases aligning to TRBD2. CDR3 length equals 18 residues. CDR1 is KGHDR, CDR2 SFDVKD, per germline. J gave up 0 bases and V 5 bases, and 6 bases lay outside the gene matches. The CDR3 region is CATSGPLAGGTNTGELFF. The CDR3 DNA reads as TGTGCCACCAGTGGCCCACTAGCGGGGGGAACGAACACCGGGGAGCTGTTTTTT.

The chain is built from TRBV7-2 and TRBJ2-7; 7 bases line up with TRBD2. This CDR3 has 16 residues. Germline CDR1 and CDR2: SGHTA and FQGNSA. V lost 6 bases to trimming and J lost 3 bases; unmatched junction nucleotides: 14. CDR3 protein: CASSLGMSGGGYEQYF. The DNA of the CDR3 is TGTGCCAGCAGTCTGGGCATGAGTGGGGGGGGCTACGAGCAGTACTTC.

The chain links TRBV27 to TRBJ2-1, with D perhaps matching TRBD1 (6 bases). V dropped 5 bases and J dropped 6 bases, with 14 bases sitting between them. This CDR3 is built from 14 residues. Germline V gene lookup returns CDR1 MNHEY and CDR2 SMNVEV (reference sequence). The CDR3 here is CASSVLGGPNEQFF. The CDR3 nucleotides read TGTGCCAGCAGTGTCCTTGGGGGCCCCAATGAGCAGTTCTTC.

The CDR3 nucleotides read TGCGCCAGCAGCCAAGATGGCGCGGGGGGGCGAGAGACCCAGTACTTC. The encoded protein is CASSQDGAGGRETQYF. The chain joins TRBV4-1 to TRBJ2-5; TRBD2 agrees at 9 bases. The CDR3 is made up of 16 amino acids. Germline CDR1 is MGHRA and CDR2 is YSYEKL. V shed 0 bases, J shed 4 bases, and the junction held 6 bases outside the gene matches.

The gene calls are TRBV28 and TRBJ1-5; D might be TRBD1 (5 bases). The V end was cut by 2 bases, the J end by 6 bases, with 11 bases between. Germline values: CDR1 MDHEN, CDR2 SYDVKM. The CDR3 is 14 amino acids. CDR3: CASSLTQVGQPQHF. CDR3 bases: TGTGCCAGCAGTTTAACACAGGTGGGTCAGCCCCAGCATTTT. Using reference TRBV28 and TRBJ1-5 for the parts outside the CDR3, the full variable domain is DVKVTQSSRYLVKRTGEKVFLECVQDMDHENMFWYRQDPGLGLRLIYFSYDVKMKEKGDIPEGYSVSREKKERFSLILESASTNQTSMYLCASSLTQVGQPQHFGDGTRLSIL.

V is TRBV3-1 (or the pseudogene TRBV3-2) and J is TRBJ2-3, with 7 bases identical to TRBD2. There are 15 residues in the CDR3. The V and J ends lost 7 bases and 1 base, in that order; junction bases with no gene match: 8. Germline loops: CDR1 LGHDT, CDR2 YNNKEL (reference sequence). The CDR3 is CASTLGSGGTDTQYF. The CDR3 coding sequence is TGTGCCAGCACCCTAGGCAGCGGGGGCACAGATACGCAGTATTTT.